The present entry profiles one TCR beta chain with its context. The data stem from a study of blood T cell repertoires in COVID-19. The overall study: COVID-19 samples from acute and convalescent phases originated in the United States, Italy and Spain.

Per the authors' pipeline: Counts of nucleated cells, estimated from reference gene primer amplification, were obtained. TCRdb keeps only in-frame clones here, not all; method: immunoSEQ multiplex PCR. V, J and clone size are taken as reported in that table, and D and trimming were inferred from the DNA itself. The repertoire holds 150,000 to 200,000 clones, with 76% as singletons. The specimen was peripheral blood. The TCR comes from a woman between 50 and 59 years old with active or convalescent COVID-19.

The CDR3 protein is CASTLLDLNTEAFF. In DNA form, the CDR3 reads TGTGCCAGCACCCTCCTCGACTTGAACACTGAAGCTTTCTTT. The gene calls are TRBV7-2 and TRBJ1-1; D is unresolved. The ends were cut back, 7 bases at V and 0 bases at J, with 12 bases in the middle. The CDR3 runs to 14 residues. CDR1 is SGHTA, CDR2 FQGNSA, per germline.